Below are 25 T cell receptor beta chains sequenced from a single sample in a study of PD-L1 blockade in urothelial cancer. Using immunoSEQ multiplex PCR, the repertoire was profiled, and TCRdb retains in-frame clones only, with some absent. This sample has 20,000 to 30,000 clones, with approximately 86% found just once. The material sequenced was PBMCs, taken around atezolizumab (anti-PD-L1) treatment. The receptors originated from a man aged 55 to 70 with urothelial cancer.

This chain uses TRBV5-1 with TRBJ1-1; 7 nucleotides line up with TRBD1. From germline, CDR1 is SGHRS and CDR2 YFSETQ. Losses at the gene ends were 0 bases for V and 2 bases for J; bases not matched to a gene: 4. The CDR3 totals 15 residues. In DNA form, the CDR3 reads TGCGCCAGCAGCTTGGGACAGGGAAGAAACACTGAAGCTTTCTTT. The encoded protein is CASSLGQGRNTEAFF. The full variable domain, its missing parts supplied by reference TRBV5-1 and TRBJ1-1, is KAGVTQTPRYLIKTRGQQVTLSCSPISGHRSVSWYQQTPGQGLQFLFEYFSETQRNKGNFPGRFSGRQFSNSRSEMNVSTLELGDSALYLCASSLGQGRNTEAFFGQGTRLTVV.

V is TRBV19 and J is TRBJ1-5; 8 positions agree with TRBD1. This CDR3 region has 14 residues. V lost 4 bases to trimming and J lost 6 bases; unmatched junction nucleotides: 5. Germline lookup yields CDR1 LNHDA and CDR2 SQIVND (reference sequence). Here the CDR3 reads CASSTSGGRQPQHF. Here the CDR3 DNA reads TGTGCCAGTAGTACATCAGGGGGCCGTCAGCCCCAGCATTTT. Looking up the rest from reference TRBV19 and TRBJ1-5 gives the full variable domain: DGGITQSPKYLFRKEGQNVTLSCEQNLNHDAMYWYRQDPGQGLRLIYYSQIVNDFQKGDIAEGYSVSREKKESFPLTVTSAQKNPTAFYLCASSTSGGRQPQHFGDGTRLSIL.

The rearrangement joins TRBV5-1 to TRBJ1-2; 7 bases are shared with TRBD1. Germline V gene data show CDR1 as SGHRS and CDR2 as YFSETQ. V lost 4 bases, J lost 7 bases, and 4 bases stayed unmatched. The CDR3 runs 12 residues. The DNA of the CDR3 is TGCGCCAGCAGCGTACAGGGGATTGGCTACACCTTC. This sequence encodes CASSVQGIGYTF.

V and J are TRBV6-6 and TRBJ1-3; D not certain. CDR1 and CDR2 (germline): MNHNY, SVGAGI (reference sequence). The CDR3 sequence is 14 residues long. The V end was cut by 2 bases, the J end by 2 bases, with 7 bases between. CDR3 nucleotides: TGTGCCAGCAGTTACAGCCAGGCTGGAAACACCATATATTTT. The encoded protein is CASSYSQAGNTIYF.

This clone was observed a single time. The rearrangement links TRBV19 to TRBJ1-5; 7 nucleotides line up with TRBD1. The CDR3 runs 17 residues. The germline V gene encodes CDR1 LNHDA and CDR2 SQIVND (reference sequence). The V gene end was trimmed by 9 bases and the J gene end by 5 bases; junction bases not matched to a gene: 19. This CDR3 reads CASAYRQGGGRDQPQHF. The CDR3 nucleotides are TGTGCCAGCGCGTACCGACAGGGAGGAGGCCGGGATCAGCCCCAGCATTTT.

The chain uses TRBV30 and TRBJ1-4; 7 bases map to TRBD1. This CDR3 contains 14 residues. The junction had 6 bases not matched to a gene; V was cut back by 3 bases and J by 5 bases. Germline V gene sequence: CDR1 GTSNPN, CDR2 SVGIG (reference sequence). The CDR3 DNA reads TGTGCCTGGAGGCCCAGGGGGGCGAATGAAAAACTGTTTTTT. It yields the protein CAWRPRGANEKLFF.

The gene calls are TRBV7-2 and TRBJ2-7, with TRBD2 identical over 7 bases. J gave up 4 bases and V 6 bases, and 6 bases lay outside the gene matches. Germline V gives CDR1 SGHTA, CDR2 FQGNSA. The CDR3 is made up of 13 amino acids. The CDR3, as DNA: TGTGCCAGCAGTACCCGGGGAGGGTACGAGCAGTACTTC. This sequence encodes CASSTRGGYEQYF.

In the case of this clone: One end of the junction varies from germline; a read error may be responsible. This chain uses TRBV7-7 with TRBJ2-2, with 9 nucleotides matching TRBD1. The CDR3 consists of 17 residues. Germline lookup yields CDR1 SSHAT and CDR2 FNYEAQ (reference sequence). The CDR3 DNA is TGTGCTAGCAGCTTGTTTACAGGGGGCGCGTATACCGGGGAGCTGTTTTTT. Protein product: CASSLFTGGAYTGELFF.

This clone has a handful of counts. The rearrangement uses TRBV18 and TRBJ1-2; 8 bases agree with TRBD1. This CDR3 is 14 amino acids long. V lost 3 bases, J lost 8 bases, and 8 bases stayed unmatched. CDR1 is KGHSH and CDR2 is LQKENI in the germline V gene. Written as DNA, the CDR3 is TGTGCCAGCTCACCGGTAGAGAGGGACAGGGGCTACACCTTC. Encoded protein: CASSPVERDRGYTF. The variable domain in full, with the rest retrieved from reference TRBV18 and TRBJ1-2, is NAGVMQNPRHLVRRRGQEARLRCSPMKGHSHVYWYRQLPEEGLKFMVYLQKENIIDESGMPKERFSAEFPKEGPSILRIQQVVRGDSAAYFCASSPVERDRGYTFGSGTRLTVV.

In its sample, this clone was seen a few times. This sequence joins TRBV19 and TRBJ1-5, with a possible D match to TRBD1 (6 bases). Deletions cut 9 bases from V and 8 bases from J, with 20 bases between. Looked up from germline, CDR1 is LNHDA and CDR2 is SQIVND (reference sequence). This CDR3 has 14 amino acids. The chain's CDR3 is CASKWDTQEKPQHF. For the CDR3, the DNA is TGTGCCAGCAAATGGGACACCCAAGAGAAGCCCCAGCATTTT.

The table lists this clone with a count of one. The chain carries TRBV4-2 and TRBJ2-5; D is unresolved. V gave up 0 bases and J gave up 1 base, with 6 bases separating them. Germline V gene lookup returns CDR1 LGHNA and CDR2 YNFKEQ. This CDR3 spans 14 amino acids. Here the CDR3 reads CASSQDASQETQYF. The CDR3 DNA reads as TGTGCCAGCAGCCAAGATGCCAGCCAAGAGACCCAGTACTTC.

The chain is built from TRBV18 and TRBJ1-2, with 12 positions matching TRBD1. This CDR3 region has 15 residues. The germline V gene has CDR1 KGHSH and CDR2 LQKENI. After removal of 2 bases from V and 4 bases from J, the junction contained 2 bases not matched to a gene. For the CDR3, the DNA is TGTGCCAGCTCACCAGGGACAGGGGGCCTCTATGGCTACACCTTC. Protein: CASSPGTGGLYGYTF. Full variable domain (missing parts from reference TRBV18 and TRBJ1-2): NAGVMQNPRHLVRRRGQEARLRCSPMKGHSHVYWYRQLPEEGLKFMVYLQKENIIDESGMPKERFSAEFPKEGPSILRIQQVVRGDSAAYFCASSPGTGGLYGYTFGSGTRLTVV.

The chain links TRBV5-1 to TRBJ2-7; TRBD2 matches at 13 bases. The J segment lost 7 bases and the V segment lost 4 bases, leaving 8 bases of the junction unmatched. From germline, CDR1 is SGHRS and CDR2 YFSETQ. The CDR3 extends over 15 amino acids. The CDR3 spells CASSSGLAGVQEQYF. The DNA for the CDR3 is TGCGCCAGCAGCAGCGGACTAGCGGGAGTCCAGGAGCAGTACTTC. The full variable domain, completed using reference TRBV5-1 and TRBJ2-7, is KAGVTQTPRYLIKTRGQQVTLSCSPISGHRSVSWYQQTPGQGLQFLFEYFSETQRNKGNFPGRFSGRQFSNSRSEMNVSTLELGDSALYLCASSSGLAGVQEQYFGPGTRLTVT.

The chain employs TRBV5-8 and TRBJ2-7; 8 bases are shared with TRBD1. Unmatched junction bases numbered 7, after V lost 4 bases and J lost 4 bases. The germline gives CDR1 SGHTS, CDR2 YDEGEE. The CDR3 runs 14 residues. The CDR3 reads CASSRGQGRYEQYF. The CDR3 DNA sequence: TGTGCCAGCAGCCGAGGACAGGGAAGGTACGAGCAGTACTTC.

The CDR3 DNA reads TGTGCCAGCAGTTACCCAGGACAGGGGGCTGGAAACACCATATATTTT. It translates to CASSYPGQGAGNTIYF. The J gene is TRBJ1-3, the V gene TRBV6-6; 10 bases agree with TRBD1. CDR1 MNHNY and CDR2 SVGAGI come from the germline V gene (reference sequence). With 2 bases clipped from V and 2 bases from J, the junction kept 3 bases outside the gene matches. The CDR3 is 16 amino acids.

This chain's CDR3 is CASRPLGGVAYEQYF. Here the CDR3 DNA reads TGTGCCAGCAGGCCCCTGGGGGGGGTTGCCTACGAGCAGTACTTC. The rearrangement links TRBV27 to TRBJ2-7; 7 bases line up with TRBD2. Trimming cost V 6 bases and J 2 bases; bases outside gene matches: 10. This CDR3 has 15 residues. Germline CDR1 is MNHEY and CDR2 is SMNVEV (reference sequence).

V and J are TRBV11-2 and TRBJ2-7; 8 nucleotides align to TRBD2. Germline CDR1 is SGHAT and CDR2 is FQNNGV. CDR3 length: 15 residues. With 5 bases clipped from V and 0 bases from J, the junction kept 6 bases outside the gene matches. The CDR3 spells CASSTTSGASYEQYF. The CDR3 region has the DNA TGTGCCAGCAGCACCACTAGCGGAGCCTCCTACGAGCAGTACTTC.

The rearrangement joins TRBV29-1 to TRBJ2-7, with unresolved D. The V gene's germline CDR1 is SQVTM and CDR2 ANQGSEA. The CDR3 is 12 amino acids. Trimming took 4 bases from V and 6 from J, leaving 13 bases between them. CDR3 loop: CSVVVPPSEQYF. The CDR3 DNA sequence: TGCAGCGTTGTTGTCCCTCCTTCCGAGCAGTACTTC.

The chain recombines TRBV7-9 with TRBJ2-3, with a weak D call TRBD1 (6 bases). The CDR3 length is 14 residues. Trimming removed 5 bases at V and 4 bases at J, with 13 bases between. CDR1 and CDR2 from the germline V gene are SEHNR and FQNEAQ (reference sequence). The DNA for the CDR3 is TGTGCCAGCAGCCCGTTTAACAGGGCAGATACGCAGTATTTT. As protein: CASSPFNRADTQYF.

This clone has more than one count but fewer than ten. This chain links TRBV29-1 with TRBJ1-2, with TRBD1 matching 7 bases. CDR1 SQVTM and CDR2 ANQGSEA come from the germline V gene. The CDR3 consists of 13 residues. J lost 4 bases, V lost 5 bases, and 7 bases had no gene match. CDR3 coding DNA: TGCAGCGTTCCGCACCGGACAGGCTATGGCTACACCTTC. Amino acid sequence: CSVPHRTGYGYTF.

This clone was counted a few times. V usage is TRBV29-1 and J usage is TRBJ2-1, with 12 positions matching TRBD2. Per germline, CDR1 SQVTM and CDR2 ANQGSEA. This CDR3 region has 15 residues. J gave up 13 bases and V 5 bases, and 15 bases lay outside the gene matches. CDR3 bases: TGCAGCGTTTTGGCGGGGCTAGCGGGAGGGAATGGCCAGTTCTTC. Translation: CSVLAGLAGGNGQFF.

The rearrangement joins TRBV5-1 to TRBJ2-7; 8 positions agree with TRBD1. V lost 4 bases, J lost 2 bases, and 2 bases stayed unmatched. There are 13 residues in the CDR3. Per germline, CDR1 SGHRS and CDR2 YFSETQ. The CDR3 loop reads CASSVGQAYEQYF. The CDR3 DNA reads TGCGCCAGCAGCGTGGGACAGGCCTACGAGCAGTACTTC.

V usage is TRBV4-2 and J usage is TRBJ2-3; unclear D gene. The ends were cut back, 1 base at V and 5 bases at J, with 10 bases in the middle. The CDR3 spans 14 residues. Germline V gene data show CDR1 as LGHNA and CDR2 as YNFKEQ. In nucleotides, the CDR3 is TGTGCCAGCAGCCAAGCCCTTGGGCTAGATACGCAGTATTTT. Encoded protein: CASSQALGLDTQYF.

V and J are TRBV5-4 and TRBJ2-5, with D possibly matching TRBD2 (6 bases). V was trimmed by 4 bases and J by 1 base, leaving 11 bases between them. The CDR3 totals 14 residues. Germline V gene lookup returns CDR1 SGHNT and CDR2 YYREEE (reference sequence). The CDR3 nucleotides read TGTGCCAGCAGCGGCGGGACTTCCCAAGAGACCCAGTACTTC. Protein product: CASSGGTSQETQYF.

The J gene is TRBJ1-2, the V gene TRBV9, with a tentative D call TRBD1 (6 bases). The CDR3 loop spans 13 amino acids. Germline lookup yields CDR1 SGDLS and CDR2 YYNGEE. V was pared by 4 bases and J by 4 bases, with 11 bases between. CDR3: CASSSRGGYGYTF. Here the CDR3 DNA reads TGTGCCAGCAGCTCGAGGGGGGGCTATGGCTACACCTTC.